The 3 T cell receptor beta chains listed next were all sequenced from one sample in a study of T cells in Graves' hyperthyroidism and ophthalmopathy. Regions amplified from RNA transcripts were the TCR beta CDR3 regions. First-round RT-PCR of the TCR CDR3 relied on the HTBI primer set. TCRdb reanalysed the multiplex PCR reads using MiXCR and keeps one entry per CDR3 protein. This repertoire shows 200,000 to 250,000 distinct CDR3 sequences, more than 20% found once; its top ten account for approximately 32%. The sample taken for sequencing was blood. The receptors stem from a woman aged 40-49 years with Graves' ophthalmopathy.

V and J are TRBV2 and TRBJ2-7, with D perhaps matching TRBD1 (6 bases). The germline V gene encodes CDR1 SNHLY and CDR2 FYNNEI. This CDR3 is 13 amino acids long. The V gene lost 7 bases and the J gene lost 1 base, with 11 bases spanning the gap. The CDR3 bases are TGTGCCAGCAAACAGGGCGGTTCCTACGAGCAGTACTTC. Translation gives CASKQGGSYEQYF.

The V and J genes are TRBV12-3 or TRBV12-4 and TRBJ1-3; D unclear. Trimming cost V 6 bases and J 0 bases, with 9 bases left between them. The CDR3 is made up of 14 amino acids. CDR3 region: CASRRISSGNTIYF. The CDR3 DNA reads as TGTGCCAGCAGACGGATCTCCTCTGGAAACACCATATATTTT.

This clonotype showed up many times. A read error may account for a junction end that differs from germline. V usage is TRBV9 and J usage is TRBJ2-2; D gene ambiguous. Germline CDR1 is SGDLS and CDR2 is YYNGEE. The CDR3 contains 13 residues. The CDR3 DNA follows: TGTGCCAGCACCGTACTCAGTACCGGGGAGCTGTTTTTT. Residues: CASTVLSTGELFF.